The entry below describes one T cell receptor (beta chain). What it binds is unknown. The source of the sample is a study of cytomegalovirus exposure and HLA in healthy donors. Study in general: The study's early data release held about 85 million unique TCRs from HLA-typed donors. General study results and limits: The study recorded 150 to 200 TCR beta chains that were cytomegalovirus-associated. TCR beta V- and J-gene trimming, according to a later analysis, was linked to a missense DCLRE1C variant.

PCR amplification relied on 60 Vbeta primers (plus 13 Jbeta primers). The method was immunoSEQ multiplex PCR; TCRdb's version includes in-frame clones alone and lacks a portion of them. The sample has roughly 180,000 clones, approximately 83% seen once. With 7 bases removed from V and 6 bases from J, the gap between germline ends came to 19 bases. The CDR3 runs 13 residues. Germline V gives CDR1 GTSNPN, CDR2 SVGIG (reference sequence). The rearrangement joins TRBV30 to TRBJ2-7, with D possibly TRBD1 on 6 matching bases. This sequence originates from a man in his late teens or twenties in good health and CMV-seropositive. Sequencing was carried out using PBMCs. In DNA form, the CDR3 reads TGTGCCTCCCGCAAGACAGGCCCCCCCGAGCAGTACTTC. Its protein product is CASRKTGPPEQYF.